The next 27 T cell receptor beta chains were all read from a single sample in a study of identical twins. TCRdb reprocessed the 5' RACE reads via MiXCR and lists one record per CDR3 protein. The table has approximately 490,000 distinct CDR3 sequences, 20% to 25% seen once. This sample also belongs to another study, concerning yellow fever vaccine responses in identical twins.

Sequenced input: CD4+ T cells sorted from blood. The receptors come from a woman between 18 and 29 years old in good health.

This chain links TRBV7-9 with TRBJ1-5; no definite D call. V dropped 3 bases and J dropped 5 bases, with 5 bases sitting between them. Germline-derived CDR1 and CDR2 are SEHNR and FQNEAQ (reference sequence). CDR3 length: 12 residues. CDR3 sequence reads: CASSFKDQPQHF. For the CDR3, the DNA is TGTGCCAGCAGCTTCAAGGATCAGCCCCAGCATTTT.

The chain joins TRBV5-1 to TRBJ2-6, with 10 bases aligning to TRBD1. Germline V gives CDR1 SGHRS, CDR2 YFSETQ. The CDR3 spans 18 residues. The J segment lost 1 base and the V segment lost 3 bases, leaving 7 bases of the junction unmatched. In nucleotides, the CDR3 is TGCGCCAGCAGCTGGAGACAGGGGGCTATATCTGGGGCCAACGTCCTGACTTTC. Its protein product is CASSWRQGAISGANVLTF.

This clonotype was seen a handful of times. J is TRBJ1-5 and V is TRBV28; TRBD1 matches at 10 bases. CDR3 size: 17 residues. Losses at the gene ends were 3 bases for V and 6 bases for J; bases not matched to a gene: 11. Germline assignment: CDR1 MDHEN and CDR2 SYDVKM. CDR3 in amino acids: CASSFLQLTGGRQPQHF. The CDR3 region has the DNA TGTGCCAGCAGTTTTTTGCAGTTGACAGGGGGCCGTCAGCCCCAGCATTTT.

This chain's CDR3 is CATSDLKQSSYNEQFF. For the CDR3, the DNA is TGTGCCACCAGTGATTTGAAGCAAAGCTCCTACAATGAGCAGTTCTTC. The chain joins TRBV24-1 to TRBJ2-1, with D hard to call. V lost 0 bases and J 0 bases, leaving 8 bases between the germline ends. The CDR3 contains 16 residues. The V gene's germline CDR1 is KGHDR and CDR2 SFDVKD.

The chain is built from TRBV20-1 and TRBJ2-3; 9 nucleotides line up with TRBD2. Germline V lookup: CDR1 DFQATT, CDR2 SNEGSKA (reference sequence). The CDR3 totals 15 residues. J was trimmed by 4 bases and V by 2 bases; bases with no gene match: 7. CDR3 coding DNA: TGCAGTGCTAGAAGGGCGGGAGGGCTCCCAGATACGCAGTATTTT. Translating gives CSARRAGGLPDTQYF.

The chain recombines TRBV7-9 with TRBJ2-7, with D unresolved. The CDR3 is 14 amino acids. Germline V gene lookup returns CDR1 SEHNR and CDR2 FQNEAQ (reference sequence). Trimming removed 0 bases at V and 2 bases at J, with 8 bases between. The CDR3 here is CASSLAGPAYEQYF. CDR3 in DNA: TGTGCCAGCAGCTTAGCTGGTCCCGCCTACGAGCAGTACTTC.

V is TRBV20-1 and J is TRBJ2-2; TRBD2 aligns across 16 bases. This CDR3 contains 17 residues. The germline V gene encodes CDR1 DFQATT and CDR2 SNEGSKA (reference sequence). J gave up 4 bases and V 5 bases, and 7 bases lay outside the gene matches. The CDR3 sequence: CSASGTSGRASTGELFF. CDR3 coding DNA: TGCAGTGCTTCCGGGACTAGCGGGAGGGCCTCCACCGGGGAGCTGTTTTTT.

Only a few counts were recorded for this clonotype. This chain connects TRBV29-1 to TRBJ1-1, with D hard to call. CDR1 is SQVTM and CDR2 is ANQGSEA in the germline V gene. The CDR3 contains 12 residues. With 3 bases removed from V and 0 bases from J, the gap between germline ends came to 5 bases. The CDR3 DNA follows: TGCAGCGTTGAGGCGATGAACACTGAAGCTTTCTTT. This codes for CSVEAMNTEAFF. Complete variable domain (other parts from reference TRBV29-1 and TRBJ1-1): SAVISQKPSRDICQRGTSLTIQCQVDSQVTMMFWYRQQPGQSLTLIATANQGSEATYESGFVIDKFPISRPNLTFSTLTVSNMSPEDSSIYLCSVEAMNTEAFFGQGTRLTVV.

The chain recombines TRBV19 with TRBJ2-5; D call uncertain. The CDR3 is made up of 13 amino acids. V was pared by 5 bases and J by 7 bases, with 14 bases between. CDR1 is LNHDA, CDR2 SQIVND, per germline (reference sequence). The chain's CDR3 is CASSPVARGTQYF. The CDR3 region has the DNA TGTGCCAGTAGTCCCGTAGCCAGAGGGACCCAGTACTTC.

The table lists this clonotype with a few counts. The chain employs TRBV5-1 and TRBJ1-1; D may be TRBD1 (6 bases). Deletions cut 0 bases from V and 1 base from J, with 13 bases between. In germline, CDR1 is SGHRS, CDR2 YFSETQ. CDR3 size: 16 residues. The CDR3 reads CASSLGQSRGNTEAFF. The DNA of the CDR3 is TGCGCCAGCAGCTTGGGACAGAGCAGGGGGAACACTGAAGCTTTCTTT.

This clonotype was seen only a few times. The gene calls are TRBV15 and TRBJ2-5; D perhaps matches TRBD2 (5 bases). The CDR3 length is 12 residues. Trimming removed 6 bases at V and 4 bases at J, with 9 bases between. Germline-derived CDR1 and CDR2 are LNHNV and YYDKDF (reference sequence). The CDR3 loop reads CATRTNGETQYF. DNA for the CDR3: TGTGCCACCAGGACTAACGGAGAGACCCAGTACTTC.

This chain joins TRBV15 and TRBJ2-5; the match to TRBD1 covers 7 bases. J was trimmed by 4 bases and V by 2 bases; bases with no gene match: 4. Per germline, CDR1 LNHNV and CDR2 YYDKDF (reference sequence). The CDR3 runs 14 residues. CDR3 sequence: CATSRKTGLETQYF. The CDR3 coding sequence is TGTGCCACCAGCAGAAAGACAGGGTTAGAGACCCAGTACTTC.

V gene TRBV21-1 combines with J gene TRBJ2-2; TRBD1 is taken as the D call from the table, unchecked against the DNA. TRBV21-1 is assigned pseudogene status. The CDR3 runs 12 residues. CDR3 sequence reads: CATQGSTGELFF. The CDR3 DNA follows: TGTGCCACCCAGGGTTCCACCGGGGAGCTGTTTTTT.

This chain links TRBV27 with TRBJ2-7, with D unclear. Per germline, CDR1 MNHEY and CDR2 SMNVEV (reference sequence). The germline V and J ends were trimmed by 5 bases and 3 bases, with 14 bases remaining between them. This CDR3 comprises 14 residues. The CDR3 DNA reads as TGTGCCAGCAGTGCTAACCGGCCGAGCTACGAGCAGTACTTC. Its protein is CASSANRPSYEQYF.

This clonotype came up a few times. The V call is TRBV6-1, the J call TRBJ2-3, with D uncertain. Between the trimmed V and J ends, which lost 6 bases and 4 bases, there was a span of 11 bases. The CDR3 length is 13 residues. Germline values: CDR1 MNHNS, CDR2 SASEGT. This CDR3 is CASRPPGADTQYF. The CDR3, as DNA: TGTGCCAGCAGACCACCTGGGGCAGATACGCAGTATTTT.

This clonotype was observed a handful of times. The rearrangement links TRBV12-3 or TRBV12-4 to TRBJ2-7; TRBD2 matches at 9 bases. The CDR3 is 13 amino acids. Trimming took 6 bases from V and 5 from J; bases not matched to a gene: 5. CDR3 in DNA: TGTGCCAGCAGACTTAGCGGGAGCCACGAGCAGTACTTC. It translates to CASRLSGSHEQYF.

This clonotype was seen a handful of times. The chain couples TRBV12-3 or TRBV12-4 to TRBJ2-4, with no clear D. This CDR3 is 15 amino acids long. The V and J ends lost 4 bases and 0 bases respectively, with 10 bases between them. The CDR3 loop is CASSWGNLAKNIQYF. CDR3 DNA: TGTGCCAGCAGTTGGGGAAACCTAGCCAAAAACATTCAGTACTTC.

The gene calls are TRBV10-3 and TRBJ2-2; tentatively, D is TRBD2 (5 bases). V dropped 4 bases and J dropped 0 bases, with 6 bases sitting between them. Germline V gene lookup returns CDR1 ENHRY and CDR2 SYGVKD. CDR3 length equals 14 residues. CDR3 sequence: CAISVLANTGELFF. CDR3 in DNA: TGTGCCATCAGTGTACTAGCGAACACCGGGGAGCTGTTTTTT.

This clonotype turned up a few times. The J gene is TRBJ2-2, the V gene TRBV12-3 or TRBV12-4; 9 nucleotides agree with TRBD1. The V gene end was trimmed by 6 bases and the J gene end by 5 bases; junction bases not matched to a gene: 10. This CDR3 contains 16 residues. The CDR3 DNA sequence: TGTGCCAGCAGCAAAACCGGGACAGGGAAAACCGGGGAGCTGTTTTTT. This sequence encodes CASSKTGTGKTGELFF.

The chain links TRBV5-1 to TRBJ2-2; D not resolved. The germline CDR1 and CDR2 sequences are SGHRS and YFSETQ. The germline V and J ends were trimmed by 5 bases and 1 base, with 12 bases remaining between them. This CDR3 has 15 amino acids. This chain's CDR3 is CASREGGVNTGELFF. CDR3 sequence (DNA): TGCGCCAGCAGAGAAGGTGGGGTGAACACCGGGGAGCTGTTTTTT.

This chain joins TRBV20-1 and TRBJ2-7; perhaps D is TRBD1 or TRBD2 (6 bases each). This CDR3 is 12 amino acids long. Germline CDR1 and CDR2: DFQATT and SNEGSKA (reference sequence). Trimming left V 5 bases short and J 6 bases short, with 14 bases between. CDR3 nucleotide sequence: TGCAGTGCTGAGAGAGGGGGGTTCGAGCAGTACGTC. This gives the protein CSAERGGFEQYV.

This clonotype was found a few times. CDR3 in DNA: TGCGCCAGCAGCTTGGACGGTTATAATGAAAAACTGTTTTTT. Its protein is CASSLDGYNEKLFF. The gene calls are TRBV5-1 and TRBJ1-4; D gene uncertain. The CDR3 extends over 14 amino acids. V was pared by 0 bases and J by 4 bases, with 7 bases between. CDR1 and CDR2 (germline): SGHRS, YFSETQ.

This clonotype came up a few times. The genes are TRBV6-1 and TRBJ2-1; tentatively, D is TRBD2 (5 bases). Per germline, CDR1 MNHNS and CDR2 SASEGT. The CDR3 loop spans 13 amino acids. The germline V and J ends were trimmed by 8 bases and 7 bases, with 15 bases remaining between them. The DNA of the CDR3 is TGTGCCAGCGCTAGCACTTCGTCGAATGAGCAGTTCTTC. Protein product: CASASTSSNEQFF.

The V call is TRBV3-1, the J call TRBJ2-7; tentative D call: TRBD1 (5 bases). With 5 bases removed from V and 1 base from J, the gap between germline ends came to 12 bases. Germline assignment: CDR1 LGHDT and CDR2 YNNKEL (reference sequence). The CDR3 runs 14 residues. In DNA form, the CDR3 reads TGTGCCAGCAGCAAAACGACAGATTCCTACGAGCAGTACTTC. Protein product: CASSKTTDSYEQYF.

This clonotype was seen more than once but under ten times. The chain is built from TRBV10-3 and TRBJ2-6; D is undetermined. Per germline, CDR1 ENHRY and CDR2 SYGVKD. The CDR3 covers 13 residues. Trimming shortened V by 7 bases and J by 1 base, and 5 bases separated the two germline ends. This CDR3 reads CAITGSGANVLTF. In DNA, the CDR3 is TGTGCCATCACTGGGTCTGGGGCCAACGTCCTGACTTTC.

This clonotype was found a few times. Here the CDR3 DNA reads TGTGCCATCAGTGACGGTCGGGGTCGCGCAGATACGCAGTATTTT. This codes for CAISDGRGRADTQYF. The V gene is TRBV10-3, the J gene TRBJ2-3, with D tentatively TRBD2 (5 bases). There are 15 residues in the CDR3. V was trimmed by 3 bases and J by 4 bases, leaving 14 bases between them. CDR1 ENHRY and CDR2 SYGVKD come from the germline V gene.

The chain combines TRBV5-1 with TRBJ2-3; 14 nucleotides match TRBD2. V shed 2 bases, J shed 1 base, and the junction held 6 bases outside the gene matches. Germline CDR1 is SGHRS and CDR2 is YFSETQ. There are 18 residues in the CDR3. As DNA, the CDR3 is TGCGCCAGCAGCTTCGAGGGGACTAGCGGGAGTCGCACAGATACGCAGTATTTT. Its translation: CASSFEGTSGSRTDTQYF.